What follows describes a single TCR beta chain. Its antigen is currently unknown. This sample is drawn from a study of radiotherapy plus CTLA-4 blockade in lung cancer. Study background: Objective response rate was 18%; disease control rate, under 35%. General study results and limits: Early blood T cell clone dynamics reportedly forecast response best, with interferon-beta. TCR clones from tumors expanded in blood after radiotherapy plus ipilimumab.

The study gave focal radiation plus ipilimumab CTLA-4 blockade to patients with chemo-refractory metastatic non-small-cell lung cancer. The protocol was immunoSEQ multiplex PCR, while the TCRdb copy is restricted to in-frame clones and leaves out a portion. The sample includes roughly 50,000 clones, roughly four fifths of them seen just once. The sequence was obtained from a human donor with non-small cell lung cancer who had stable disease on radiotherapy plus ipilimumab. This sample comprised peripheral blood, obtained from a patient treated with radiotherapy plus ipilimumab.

CDR3 DNA sequence: TGTGCCAGCAGCGAGGGGACAGGGCTTCTCAATCAGCCCCAGCATTTT. Amino acid sequence: CASSEGTGLLNQPQHF. The rearrangement links TRBV5-5 to TRBJ1-5, with 9 bases aligning to TRBD1. Germline CDR1 and CDR2: SGHKS and YYEKEE (reference sequence). The length of the CDR3 is 16 residues. Unmatched junction bases numbered 8, after V lost 4 bases and J lost 3 bases.